This TCR beta chain was sequenced during a study of post-analysis software for immune sequencing data. Findings of the study overall: TRBV segments more frequent in patients than in controls numbered several and included TRBV5-6, TRBV5-1 and TRBV20-1.

This clonotype came up a few times. Antigen unknown. The CDR3 runs 18 residues. The J segment lost 6 bases and the V segment lost 0 bases, leaving 14 bases of the junction unmatched. In germline, CDR1 is SGHTA, CDR2 FQGNSA. Included in the TCR beta cDNA libraries were unique molecular identifiers. One entry per CDR3 protein results from TCRdb running MiXCR on the PCR reads. The table lists about 460,000 distinct CDR3 sequences, approximately 45% of them singletons, with around an eighth in the top ten. The J gene is TRBJ1-2, the V gene TRBV7-2, with 9 bases that match TRBD1. The sequence was obtained from a girl aged 5 to 17 with multiple sclerosis. The specimen was blood. CDR3 region: CASSLAVPGQGKSDGYTF. The CDR3 DNA reads TGTGCCAGCAGCTTAGCCGTCCCGGGACAGGGAAAATCGGATGGCTACACCTTC. Full variable domain (rest looked up from reference TRBV7-2 and TRBJ1-2): GAGVSQSPSNKVTEKGKDVELRCDPISGHTALYWYRQSLGQGLEFLIYFQGNSAPDKSGLPSDRFSAERTGGSVSTLTIQRTQQEDSAVYLCASSLAVPGQGKSDGYTFGSGTRLTVV.